These T cell receptor beta chains were read from a single sample in a study of shared clonotypes between healthy human individuals. TCRdb's table, derived via immunoSEQ multiplex PCR, lists solely in-frame clones and lacks some. The table records over 2 million clones, less than 95% of them present only once. Sequencing was done on a sample of naive CD8+ T cells sorted from blood. The receptors derive from a man aged 18 to 29 in good health. The CDR3 runs from the conserved cysteine through the conserved F or W. The D gene is left open where the match is weak. A row's size may be missing; if present it is once, few, many or a size class.

TRBV7-8,-,TRBJ2-7,-,TGTGCCAGCAGCTTGGGCGGGATCTACGAGCAGTACTTC,CASSLGGIYEQYF
TRBV4-3,-,TRBJ2-7,-,TGCGCCAGCAGCCAATATGTCTCCTACGAGCAGTACTTC,CASSQYVSYEQYF
TRBV7-9,-,TRBJ1-2,TRBD1,TGTGCCAGCAGCCACGGGACAGGGGATGGCTACACCTTC,CASSHGTGDGYTF
TRBV29-1,few,TRBJ1-1,-,TGCAGCTGGAGAGGAGGATCTGAAGCTTTCTTT,CSWRGGSEAFF
TRBV4-3,-,TRBJ1-1,-,TGCGCCAGCAGCCAAGAACTCCCCTCCCTTAGCGTCTTT,CASSQELPSLSVF
TRBV5-4,-,TRBJ2-7,-,TGTGCCAGCAGCAACCGGGACGGAGGCGACGAGCAGTACTTC,CASSNRDGGDEQYF
TRBV7-9,-,TRBJ1-2,-,TGTGCCAGCAGCTTAATTACTGCTAACTATGGCTACACCTTC,CASSLITANYGYTF
TRBV6-5,-,TRBJ1-4,-,TGTGCCAGCAGTTACACCGGGTTTGGCGAAAAACTGTTTTTT,CASSYTGFGEKLFF
TRBV7-9,once,TRBJ1-2,-,TGTGCCAGCAGCTTGGGGGACGGCCGCCGAGATGGCTACACCTTC,CASSLGDGRRDGYTF
TRBV29-1,-,TRBJ1-2,-,TGCAGCGTTGTTTTAGCGGAGGAAAAGGAACCTGGCTACACCTTC,CSVVLAEEKEPGYTF
TRBV5-1,-,TRBJ2-7,TRBD2,TGCGCCAGCGGACTAGCCCCAACCTACGAGCAGTACTTC,CASGLAPTYEQYF
TRBV5-4,-,TRBJ2-1,-,TGTGCCAGCAGCTTACCTTTTCGGGAGTACAATGAGCAGTTCTTC,CASSLPFREYNEQFF
TRBV19,-,TRBJ2-7,-,TGTGCCAGTAGTAGCGGAGAAACCTACGAGCAGTACTTC,CASSSGETYEQYF
TRBV29-1,-,TRBJ2-7,TRBD2,TGCAGCGTTGCCTTACTAGCGGGGGGGCGCGAGCAGTACTTC,CSVALLAGGREQYF
TRBV7-9,-,TRBJ1-4,-,TGTGCCAGCACTACCCCTATCCACGGGGATGAAAAACTGTTTTTT,CASTTPIHGDEKLFF
TRBV12-5,-,TRBJ2-7,-,TGTGCTAGTGGTTTGGGGATTTTGCACGAGCAGTACTTC,CASGLGILHEQYF
TRBV30,-,TRBJ1-2,-,TGTGCCTGGAGTGTAGACTTAACAGGCGGTAACTATGGCTACACCTTC,CAWSVDLTGGNYGYTF
TRBV28,-,TRBJ1-1,-,TGTGCCAGCAGTTTCAACAGGGAAGCTTTCTTT,CASSFNREAFF
TRBV4-3,-,TRBJ2-5,-,TGCGCCAGCAGCCAAGCAGTCGGACAGAACCAAGAGACCCAGTACTTC,CASSQAVGQNQETQYF
TRBV9,-,TRBJ2-1,-,TGTGCCAGCAGCGTAGGGAACGGGAGAGCCTACAATGAGCAGTTCTTC,CASSVGNGRAYNEQFF
TRBV11-2,-,TRBJ2-7,-,TGTGCCAGCAGTTTTACGCGGGGTCCGAGCTCCTACGAGCAGTACTTC,CASSFTRGPSSYEQYF
TRBV15,-,TRBJ2-7,TRBD1,TGTGCCACCAGCACCGACAGGGGAAATTTCTACGAGCAGTACTTC,CATSTDRGNFYEQYF
TRBV13,once,TRBJ2-1,-,TGTGCCAGCAGCTTAGCGGGGGCGAATGAGCAGTTCTTC,CASSLAGANEQFF
TRBV10-3,-,TRBJ1-2,TRBD1,TGTGCCATCCTCGGACAGGGGGCGCATGGCTACACCTTC,CAILGQGAHGYTF
TRBV4-1,-,TRBJ2-7,TRBD1,TGCGCCAGCAGCCAAGTGGGACAGGGGTTGTACGAGCAGTACTTC,CASSQVGQGLYEQYF
TRBV2,-,TRBJ2-2,TRBD1,TGTGCCAGCATCGGGACAGCTTTGACCGGGGAGCTGTTTTTT,CASIGTALTGELFF
TRBV9,-,TRBJ2-7,-,TGTGCCAGCAGCGTGGGATCCGGGACGGGGCGCGAGCAGTACTTC,CASSVGSGTGREQYF
TRBV6-5,-,TRBJ1-6,-,TGTGCCAGCAGTTACTCTGGGGGTGGTAATTCACCCCTCCACTTT,CASSYSGGGNSPLHF
TRBV9,-,TRBJ1-4,-,TGTGCCAGCAGCCCCCGTGGACTTCCTAATGAAAAACTGTTTTTT,CASSPRGLPNEKLFF
TRBV4-3,-,TRBJ2-7,TRBD2,TGCGCCAGCAGCCAGGAGGCTAGCGGGAGAGGGGGGGTGTACGAGCAGTACTTC,CASSQEASGRGGVYEQYF
TRBV7-9,once,TRBJ1-1,TRBD1,TGTGCCGGGGCCGCTCCTGACAGGGGGAACACTGAAGCTTTCTTT,CAGAAPDRGNTEAFF
TRBV29-1,-,TRBJ2-7,-,TGCAGCGTTGAAGGGACCGGGCGCTACGAGCAGTACTTC,CSVEGTGRYEQYF
TRBV9,-,TRBJ2-7,TRBD1,TGTGCCAGCAGCGAAGAACCCGGGACAGGGGTCTACGAGCAGTACTTC,CASSEEPGTGVYEQYF
TRBV7-7,once,TRBJ2-1,TRBD2,TGTGCTAGCAGCGCGACTAGCGGGAGGCCTTACAATGAGCAGTTCTTC,CASSATSGRPYNEQFF
TRBV28,few,TRBJ1-1,-,TGTGCCAGCAGTTTAGGAGGGAACACTGAAGCTTTCTTT,CASSLGGNTEAFF
TRBV27,-,TRBJ2-3,-,TGTGCCAGCGGACCGGCGAACAGTCGAATGGATACGCAGTATTTT,CASGPANSRMDTQYF
TRBV4-1,-,TRBJ2-2,-,TGCGCCAGCAGCCCCCTGCGTGAGGGTTCCCCCGGGGAGCTGTTTTTT,CASSPLREGSPGELFF
TRBV7-9,once,TRBJ1-1,-,TGTGCCAGCAGCTTAGATAGGGAGGGTGAAGCTTTCTTT,CASSLDREGEAFF
TRBV6-1,-,TRBJ2-1,-,TGTGCCAGCACCTGGGACAATTACAATGAGCAGTTCTTC,CASTWDNYNEQFF
TRBV6-7,-,TRBJ1-5,-,TGTGCCAGCAGTTACCAACGAGACAGGCCTCAGCCCCAGCATTTT,CASSYQRDRPQPQHF
TRBV27,-,TRBJ1-1,TRBD1,TGTGCCAGCAGTTTAGACTCACCTAATCAGGGGGCTCACAACACTGAAGCTTTCTTT,CASSLDSPNQGAHNTEAFF
TRBV7-9,few,TRBJ1-1,-,TGTGCCAGCAGCTTAGATGAAGCTTTCTTT,CASSLDEAFF
TRBV28,-,TRBJ2-2,TRBD2,TGTGCCACTCTATCGGGGGGGGCTCTCACCGGGGAGCTGTTTTTT,CATLSGGALTGELFF
TRBV6-5,-,TRBJ2-7,-,TGTGCCAGCAGTTCGGACATGTCCTACGAGCAGTACTTC,CASSSDMSYEQYF
TRBV27,-,TRBJ2-6,TRBD1,TGTGCCAGCAGTTTACTTACAGGGGTTGGGGCCAACGTCCTGACTTTC,CASSLLTGVGANVLTF
TRBV7-9,-,TRBJ2-1,-,TGTGCCAGCAGTCCCGACCTCACGGGACGGGAGCAGTTCTTC,CASSPDLTGREQFF
TRBV7-2,-,TRBJ1-1,-,TGTGCCAGCAGCGGACAGTTAAACACTGAAGCTTTCTTT,CASSGQLNTEAFF
TRBV7-3,-,TRBJ2-5,-,TGTGCCAGCAGCTTAAGCGGAGCGGTCCAAGAGACCCAGTACTTC,CASSLSGAVQETQYF
TRBV2,-,TRBJ2-3,-,TGTGCCAGCTCCGCTACGGTTAGCACAGATACGCAGTATTTT,CASSATVSTDTQYF
TRBV2,-,TRBJ2-1,-,TGTGCCAGCAGGGGGACTCCAAGCTCCTACAATGAGCAGTTCTTC,CASRGTPSSYNEQFF
TRBV5-1,-,TRBJ1-1,-,TGCGCCAGCAGATACAGTGCGGCATCAGACACTGAAGCTTTCTTT,CASRYSAASDTEAFF